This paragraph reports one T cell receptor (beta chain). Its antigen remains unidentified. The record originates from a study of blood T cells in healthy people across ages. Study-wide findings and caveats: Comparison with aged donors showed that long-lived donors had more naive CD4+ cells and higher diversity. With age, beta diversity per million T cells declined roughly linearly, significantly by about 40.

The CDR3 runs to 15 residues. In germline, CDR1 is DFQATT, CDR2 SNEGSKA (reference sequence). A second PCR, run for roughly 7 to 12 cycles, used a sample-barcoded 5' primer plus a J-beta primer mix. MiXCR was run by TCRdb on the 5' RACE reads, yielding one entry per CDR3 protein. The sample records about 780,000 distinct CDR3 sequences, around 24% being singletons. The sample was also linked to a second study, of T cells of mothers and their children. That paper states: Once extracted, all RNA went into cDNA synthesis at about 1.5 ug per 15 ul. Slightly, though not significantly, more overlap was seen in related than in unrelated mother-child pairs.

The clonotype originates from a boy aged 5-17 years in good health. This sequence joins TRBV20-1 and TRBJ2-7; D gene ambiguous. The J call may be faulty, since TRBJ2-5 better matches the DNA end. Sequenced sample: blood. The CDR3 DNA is TGCAGTGCTATCTCGCGGAGTACCTCCCAAGAGACCCAGTACTTC. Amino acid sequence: CSAISRSTSQETQYF.